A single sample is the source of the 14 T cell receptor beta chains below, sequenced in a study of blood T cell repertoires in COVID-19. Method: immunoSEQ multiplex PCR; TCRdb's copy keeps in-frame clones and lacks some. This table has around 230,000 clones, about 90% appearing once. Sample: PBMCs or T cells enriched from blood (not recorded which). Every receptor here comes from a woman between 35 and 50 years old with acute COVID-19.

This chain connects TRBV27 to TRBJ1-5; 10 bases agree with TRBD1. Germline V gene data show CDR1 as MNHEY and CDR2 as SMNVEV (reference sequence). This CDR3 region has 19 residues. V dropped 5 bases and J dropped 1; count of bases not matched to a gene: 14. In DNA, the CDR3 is TGTGCCAGCAGTCAGACCGGGACAGGGGATCCGGGCAGCAATCAGCCCCAGCATTTT. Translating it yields CASSQTGTGDPGSNQPQHF.

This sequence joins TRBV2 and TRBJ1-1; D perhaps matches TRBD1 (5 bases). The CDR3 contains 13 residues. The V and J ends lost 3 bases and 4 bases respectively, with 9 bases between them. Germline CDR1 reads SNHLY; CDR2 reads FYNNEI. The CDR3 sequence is CASSDVRATEAFF. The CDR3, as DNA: TGTGCCAGCAGTGACGTCAGGGCCACTGAAGCTTTCTTT.

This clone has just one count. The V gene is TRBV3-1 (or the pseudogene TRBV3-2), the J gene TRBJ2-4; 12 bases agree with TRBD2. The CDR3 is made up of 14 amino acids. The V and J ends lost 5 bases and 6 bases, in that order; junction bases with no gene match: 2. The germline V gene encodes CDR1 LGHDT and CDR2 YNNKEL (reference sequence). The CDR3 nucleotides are TGTGCCAGCAGCAAACTAGCGGGAGGAAACATTCAGTACTTC. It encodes CASSKLAGGNIQYF.

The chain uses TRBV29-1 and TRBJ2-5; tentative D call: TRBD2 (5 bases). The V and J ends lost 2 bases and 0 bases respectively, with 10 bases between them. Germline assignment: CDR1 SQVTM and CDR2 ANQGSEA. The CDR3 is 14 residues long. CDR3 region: CSVERRTDQETQYF. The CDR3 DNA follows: TGCAGCGTTGAACGCCGGACTGACCAAGAGACCCAGTACTTC.

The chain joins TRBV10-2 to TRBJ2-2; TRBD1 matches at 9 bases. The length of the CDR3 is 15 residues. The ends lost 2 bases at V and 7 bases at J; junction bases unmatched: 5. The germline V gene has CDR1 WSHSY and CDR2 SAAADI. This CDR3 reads CASSEMGQGDGELFF. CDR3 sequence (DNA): TGCGCCAGCAGTGAGATGGGACAGGGAGACGGGGAGCTGTTTTTT.

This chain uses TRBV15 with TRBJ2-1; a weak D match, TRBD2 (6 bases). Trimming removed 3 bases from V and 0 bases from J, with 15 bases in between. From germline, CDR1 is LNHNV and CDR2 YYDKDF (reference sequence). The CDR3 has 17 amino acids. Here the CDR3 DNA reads TGTGCCACCAGCAGGCAAACGGGACTTAGCTCCTACAATGAGCAGTTCTTC. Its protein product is CATSRQTGLSSYNEQFF.

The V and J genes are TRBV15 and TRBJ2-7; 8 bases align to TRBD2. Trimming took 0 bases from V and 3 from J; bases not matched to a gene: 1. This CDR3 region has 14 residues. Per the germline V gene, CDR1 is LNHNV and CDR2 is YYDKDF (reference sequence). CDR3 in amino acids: CATSREAGVYEQYF. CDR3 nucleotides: TGTGCCACCAGCAGAGAAGCGGGAGTCTACGAGCAGTACTTC.

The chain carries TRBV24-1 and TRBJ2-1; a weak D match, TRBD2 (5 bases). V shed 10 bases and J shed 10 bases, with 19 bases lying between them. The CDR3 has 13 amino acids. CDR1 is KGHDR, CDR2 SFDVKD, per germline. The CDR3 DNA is TGTGCCACTCCCCCGGCCTTCGGGGAGGAGCAGTTCTTC. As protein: CATPPAFGEEQFF.

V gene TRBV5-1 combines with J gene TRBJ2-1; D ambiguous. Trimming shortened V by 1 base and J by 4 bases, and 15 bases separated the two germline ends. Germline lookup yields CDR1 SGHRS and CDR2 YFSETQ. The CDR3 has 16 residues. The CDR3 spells CASSLWWAGLYNEQFF. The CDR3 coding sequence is TGCGCCAGCAGCTTGTGGTGGGCAGGATTGTACAATGAGCAGTTCTTC.

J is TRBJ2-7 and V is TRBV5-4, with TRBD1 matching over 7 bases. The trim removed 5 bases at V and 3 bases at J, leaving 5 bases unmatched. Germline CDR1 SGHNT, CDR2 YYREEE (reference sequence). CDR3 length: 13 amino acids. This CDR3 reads CASSNRDSYEQYF. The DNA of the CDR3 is TGTGCCAGCAGTAACCGGGACAGCTACGAGCAGTACTTC.

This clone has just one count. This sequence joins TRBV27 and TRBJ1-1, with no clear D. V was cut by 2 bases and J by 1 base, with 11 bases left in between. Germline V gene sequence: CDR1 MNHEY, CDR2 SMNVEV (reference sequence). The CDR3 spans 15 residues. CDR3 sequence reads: CASSLRGWGNTEAFF. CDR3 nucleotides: TGTGCCAGCAGTTTACGGGGATGGGGGAACACTGAAGCTTTCTTT.

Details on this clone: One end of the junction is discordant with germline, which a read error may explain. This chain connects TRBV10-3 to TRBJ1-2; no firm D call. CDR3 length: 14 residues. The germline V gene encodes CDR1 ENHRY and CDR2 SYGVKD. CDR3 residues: CAISETAGEEPSTF. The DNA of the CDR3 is TGTGCCATCAGTGAGACAGCCGGGGAGGAGCCATCGACTTTC.

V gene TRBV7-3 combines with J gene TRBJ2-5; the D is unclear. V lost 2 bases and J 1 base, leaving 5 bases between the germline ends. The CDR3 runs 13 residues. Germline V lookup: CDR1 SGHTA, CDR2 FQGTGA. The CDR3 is CASSLQIQETQYF. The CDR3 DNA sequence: TGTGCCAGCAGCTTACAGATCCAAGAGACCCAGTACTTC.

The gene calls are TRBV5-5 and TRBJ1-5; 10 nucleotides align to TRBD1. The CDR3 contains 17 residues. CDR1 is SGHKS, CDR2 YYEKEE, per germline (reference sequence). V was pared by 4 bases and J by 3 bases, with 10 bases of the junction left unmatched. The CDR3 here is CASSPKTGGVNNQPQHF. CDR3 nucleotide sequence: TGTGCCAGCAGCCCCAAGACAGGGGGCGTAAACAATCAGCCCCAGCATTTT.